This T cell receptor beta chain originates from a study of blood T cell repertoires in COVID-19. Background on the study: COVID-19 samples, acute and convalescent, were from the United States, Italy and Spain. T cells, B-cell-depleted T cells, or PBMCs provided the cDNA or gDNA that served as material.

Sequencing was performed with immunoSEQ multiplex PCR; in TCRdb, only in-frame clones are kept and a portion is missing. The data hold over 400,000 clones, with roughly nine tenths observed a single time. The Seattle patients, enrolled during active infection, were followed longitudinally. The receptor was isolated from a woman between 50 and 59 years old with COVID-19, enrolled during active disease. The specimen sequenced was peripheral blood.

The CDR3 DNA reads TGTGCCAGCAGCTCCCTGGGGGGGGCTCCCACAGATACGCAGTATTTT. Residues: CASSSLGGAPTDTQYF. The chain links TRBV13 to TRBJ2-3; perhaps TRBD2 as D (7 bases). Trimming took off 4 bases at V and 2 bases at J, with 16 bases between the two ends. The CDR3 spans 16 residues. Per the germline V gene, CDR1 is PRHDT and CDR2 is FYEKMQ (reference sequence).